This T cell receptor (beta chain) came from a study of blood T cells in healthy people across ages. Broader study findings: A strong correlation was seen between TCR beta diversity and naive T cell percentage. Diversity of TCR beta per million T cells declined in a roughly linear way with age.

With a J-beta primer mix and a sample-barcoded 5' primer, a second PCR ran roughly 6 to 12 cycles. TCRdb re-called the 5' RACE reads through MiXCR, storing one row per CDR3 protein. Seen here are about 1.4 million distinct CDR3 sequences, roughly 64% observed once, and the top ten hold 5.5% to 8%. A remark on this clonotype: What it recognizes is unknown.

CDR3 length: 12 amino acids. The germline V gene encodes CDR1 MNHEY and CDR2 SMNVEV (reference sequence). With 7 bases clipped from V and 8 bases from J, the junction kept 7 bases outside the gene matches. This clonotype originated in a man younger than 35 in good health. The sample taken for sequencing was blood. The rearrangement uses TRBV27 and TRBJ1-2; 7 nucleotides align to TRBD1. The CDR3 coding sequence is TGTGCCAGCAAAGGGACAGCCGGAGGCTACACCTTC. This codes for CASKGTAGGYTF.